The 20 T cell receptor beta chains given below trace back to one sample, sequenced in a study of blood T cell repertoires in COVID-19. TCRdb keeps only in-frame clones here, not all; method: immunoSEQ multiplex PCR. Here the sample spans around 230,000 clones, roughly 80% being singletons. Sequenced input: peripheral blood. These receptors came from an elderly woman with acute or convalescent COVID-19.

The genes are TRBV4-1 and TRBJ2-2; 15 nucleotides line up with TRBD2. Germline V gene data show CDR1 as MGHRA and CDR2 as YSYEKL. Trimming cost V 5 bases and J 0 bases; bases outside gene matches: 7. This CDR3 region has 19 residues. CDR3 DNA: TGCGCCAGCAGCAAAGGACTAGCGGGGGGGCTGTCGAACACCGGGGAGCTGTTTTTT. Residues: CASSKGLAGGLSNTGELFF.

The gene calls are TRBV6-1 and TRBJ2-7, with a tentative D call TRBD1 (6 bases). Per the germline V gene, CDR1 is MNHNS and CDR2 is SASEGT. Deletions cut 5 bases from V and 3 bases from J, with 14 bases between. This CDR3 is 14 amino acids long. The chain's CDR3 is CASSSAGTSYEQYF. In nucleotides, the CDR3 is TGTGCCAGCAGTTCTGCCGGGACAAGCTACGAGCAGTACTTC.

The chain links TRBV19 to TRBJ1-5; TRBD1 is a possible D gene (5 bases). The length of the CDR3 is 16 residues. The V gene lost 0 bases and the J gene lost 5 bases, with 14 bases spanning the gap. Germline CDR1 is LNHDA and CDR2 is SQIVND (reference sequence). The chain's CDR3 is CASSIDTGRADQPQHF. CDR3 DNA: TGTGCCAGTAGTATAGATACTGGCAGGGCGGATCAGCCCCAGCATTTT.

The chain carries TRBV7-9 and TRBJ1-4, with 8 positions matching TRBD1. CDR3 length equals 14 residues. Germline V gene sequence: CDR1 SEHNR, CDR2 FQNEAQ (reference sequence). With 1 base clipped from V and 8 bases from J, the junction kept 3 bases outside the gene matches. CDR3 nucleotide sequence: TGTGCCAGCAGCTTAGGAGGACAGGGCGAAAAACTGTTTTTT. It specifies CASSLGGQGEKLFF.

The CDR3: CASNLISNTEAFF. CDR3 nucleotide sequence: TGTGCCAGCAATCTAATCTCGAACACTGAAGCTTTCTTT. The chain carries TRBV12-3 or TRBV12-4 and TRBJ1-1; D gene ambiguous. The CDR3 length is 13 residues. Trimming stripped 7 bases from V and 1 base from J, with 10 bases between.

The chain carries TRBV27 and TRBJ2-1; 11 bases match TRBD2. The CDR3 runs to 14 residues. The germline CDR1 and CDR2 sequences are MNHEY and SMNVEV (reference sequence). V was clipped by 6 bases and J by 3 bases; unmatched bases: 1. CDR3 DNA sequence: TGTGCCAGCAGCGGACTAGCGGGCTACAATGAGCAGTTCTTC. The encoded protein is CASSGLAGYNEQFF.

V gene TRBV19 combines with J gene TRBJ2-5, with 13 bases lining up with TRBD2. The CDR3 consists of 16 residues. Trimming at V came to 2 bases and at J to 3 bases, leaving 3 bases not matched to a gene. From germline, CDR1 is LNHDA and CDR2 SQIVND (reference sequence). For the CDR3, the DNA is TGTGCCAGTAGTATATGGACTAGCGGGGGAAAAGAGACCCAGTACTTC. The encoded protein is CASSIWTSGGKETQYF.

This chain uses TRBV28 with TRBJ1-2; D ambiguous. The CDR3 sequence is 12 residues long. V lost 5 bases, J lost 4 bases, and 8 bases lay in between. Germline values: CDR1 MDHEN, CDR2 SYDVKM. The CDR3 is CASSREVYGYTF. CDR3 in DNA: TGTGCCAGCAGTAGGGAGGTCTATGGCTACACCTTC.

The gene calls are TRBV2 and TRBJ1-2, with a tentative D call TRBD1 (5 bases). The V gene's germline CDR1 is SNHLY and CDR2 FYNNEI. The CDR3 length is 12 residues. Trimming took 7 bases from V and 6 from J, leaving 12 bases between them. The CDR3: CASKRDSDGYTF. For the CDR3, the DNA is TGTGCCAGCAAGCGGGACTCCGATGGCTACACCTTC.

This clone occurred once. The chain uses TRBV9 and TRBJ2-5; tentatively, D is TRBD2 (6 bases). The CDR3 runs 17 residues. CDR1 is SGDLS and CDR2 is YYNGEE in the germline V gene. Trimming cost V 4 bases and J 1 base, with 20 bases left between them. CDR3 in DNA: TGTGCCAGCAGCCCCACGGGAGTTTCAGGGATCCAAGAGACCCAGTACTTC. It codes for CASSPTGVSGIQETQYF.

V is TRBV27 and J is TRBJ2-7, with 10 bases that match TRBD1. The length of the CDR3 is 14 residues. Germline CDR1 reads MNHEY; CDR2 reads SMNVEV (reference sequence). The junction had 9 bases not matched to a gene; V was cut back by 7 bases and J by 6 bases. CDR3 protein: CASIRDRGSGEQYF. The CDR3 DNA reads as TGTGCCAGCATCCGGGACAGGGGATCTGGCGAGCAGTACTTC.

The V call is TRBV5-1, the J call TRBJ1-2; TRBD1 aligns across 7 bases. The CDR3 spans 14 residues. V was clipped by 2 bases and J by 6 bases; unmatched bases: 7. Germline V lookup: CDR1 SGHRS, CDR2 YFSETQ. The CDR3 nucleotides read TGCGCCAGCAGCTTAGAAACAGGGGATAATGGCTACACCTTC. It yields the protein CASSLETGDNGYTF.

The V gene is TRBV2, the J gene TRBJ2-1, with D perhaps TRBD2 (6 bases). The CDR3 has 15 amino acids. Trimming stripped 6 bases from V and 7 bases from J, with 19 bases between. Germline CDR1 SNHLY, CDR2 FYNNEI. Here the CDR3 DNA reads TGTGCCAGCAGGGCGGAGGGGTCACCGACGAATGAGCAGTTCTTC. Amino acids: CASRAEGSPTNEQFF.

The chain links TRBV5-6 to TRBJ1-1; D gene ambiguous. The germline V gene encodes CDR1 SGHDT and CDR2 YYEEEE. Between the trimmed V and J ends, which lost 4 bases and 1 base, there was a span of 17 bases. CDR3 length: 16 residues. The CDR3 nucleotides are TGTGCCAGCAGCGCGTACAGCGGCCCCAAGAACACTGAAGCTTTCTTT. Encoded protein: CASSAYSGPKNTEAFF.

This rearrangement joins TRBV4-2 to TRBJ2-2, with D possibly matching TRBD1 (6 bases). The V gene lost 4 bases and the J gene lost 4 bases, with 7 bases spanning the gap. Looked up from germline, CDR1 is LGHNA and CDR2 is YNFKEQ. This CDR3 spans 13 amino acids. The CDR3 here is CASSPTGTGELFF. The CDR3 bases are TGTGCCAGCAGCCCGACAGGCACCGGGGAGCTGTTTTTT.

The chain carries TRBV19 and TRBJ2-2; 7 bases agree with TRBD2. Trimming removed 7 bases from V and 3 bases from J; junction bases left unmatched: 2. CDR1 is LNHDA and CDR2 is SQIVND in the germline V gene (reference sequence). The CDR3 covers 13 residues. CDR3 nucleotides: TGTGCCAGTACGGGGGGTTACACCGGGGAGCTGTTTTTT. Encoded protein: CASTGGYTGELFF.

This chain connects TRBV5-4 to TRBJ2-4; 11 bases map to TRBD1. The germline V gene encodes CDR1 SGHNT and CDR2 YYREEE (reference sequence). J gave up 3 bases and V 0 bases, and 11 bases lay outside the gene matches. This CDR3 is built from 19 residues. The DNA of the CDR3 is TGTGCCAGCAGCTTGGTTCCCGGGACAGGGGGACTCGGCAAAAACATTCAGTACTTC. Its translation is CASSLVPGTGGLGKNIQYF.

The J gene is TRBJ1-6, the V gene TRBV27, with D tentatively TRBD1 (5 bases). CDR3 size: 15 residues. CDR1 MNHEY and CDR2 SMNVEV come from the germline V gene (reference sequence). Trimming stripped 5 bases from V and 9 bases from J, with 17 bases between. The CDR3 coding sequence is TGTGCCAGCAGTGAAGACAGTCATAAAGGTTCACCCCTCCACTTT. It yields the protein CASSEDSHKGSPLHF.

This chain links TRBV9 with TRBJ2-7; D is unclear. Trimming took 0 bases from V and 1 from J, leaving 5 bases between them. The germline V gene encodes CDR1 SGDLS and CDR2 YYNGEE. The CDR3 loop spans 13 amino acids. As DNA, the CDR3 is TGTGCCAGCAGCGTAGATCAGTCCTACGAGCAGTACTTC. It encodes CASSVDQSYEQYF.

The chain couples TRBV19 to TRBJ1-1, with unresolved D. Germline V gives CDR1 LNHDA, CDR2 SQIVND (reference sequence). V lost 7 bases and J lost 5, with 17 bases in between. The CDR3 loop spans 14 amino acids. The CDR3 here is CASTRGWGYTEAFF. The CDR3 DNA is TGTGCCAGTACCAGAGGGTGGGGTTATACTGAAGCTTTCTTT.